Listed below are T cell receptor beta chains from one sample, sequenced in a study of PD-1 and CTLA-4 blockade in melanoma. Only in-frame clones appear in the TCRdb table, and some are missing; sequencing was by immunoSEQ multiplex PCR. The sample has roughly 30,000 clones, 85% to 90% seen once; the top ten hold approximately 8%. The specimen was CD8+ T cells from peripheral blood, collected before anti-PD-1 treatment. The receptors stem from a human donor with melanoma. Both conserved end residues are part of each CDR3. D genes are given only for firm matches. Expanded clones get a size class; other rows say once, few or many, or leave the size out.

d_call clone_size j_call v_call cdr3_nt cdr3_aa
NA NA TRBJ2-7 TRBV4-1 TGCGCCAGCAGCCAATCTGTTCACAACTACGAGCAGTACTTC CASSQSVHNYEQYF
NA NA TRBJ2-3 TRBV29-1 TGCAGCGTTTCCGACTTAGCCAAACGCACAGATACGCAGTATTTT CSVSDLAKRTDTQYF
NA once TRBJ1-4 TRBV15 TGTGCCACCAGTTCGAGGACACAAGCTAATGAAAAACTGTTTTTT CATSSRTQANEKLFF
NA NA TRBJ1-1 TRBV7-2 TGTGCCAGCAGCTTAGATGAGACTGAAGCTTTCTTT CASSLDETEAFF
NA NA TRBJ2-5 TRBV5-5 TGTGCCAGCAGCTACCGGGACTTGTACCAAGAGACCCAGTACTTC CASSYRDLYQETQYF
TRBD2 NA TRBJ2-5 TRBV27 TGTGCCAGCAGTTTCACTAGCGGGGGCCTAGAGACCCAGTACTTC CASSFTSGGLETQYF
TRBD1 NA TRBJ2-1 TRBV6-5 TGTGCCAGCAGCCCCACAGGGGCCGGCGAGCAGTTCTTC CASSPTGAGEQFF
NA few TRBJ2-7 TRBV2 TGTGCCACCAAGCAAGGCACTCTGGACGAGCAGTACTTC CATKQGTLDEQYF
NA NA TRBJ1-2 TRBV27 TGTGCCAGCAGCCCATCGGGTCCCTATGGCTACACCTTC CASSPSGPYGYTF
TRBD1 once TRBJ1-1 TRBV2 TGTGCCAGCAGGCCCGGGACAGGAGAGAACACTGAAGCTTTCTTT CASRPGTGENTEAFF
NA NA TRBJ1-1 TRBV13 TGTGCCAGCAGCGTTACAGGGAAAGCTGAAGCTTTCTTT CASSVTGKAEAFF
NA NA TRBJ1-2 TRBV5-8 TGTGCCAGCAGCTCAGGACAGACTTTCTATGGCTACACCTTC CASSSGQTFYGYTF
NA NA TRBJ2-1 TRBV12-3/TRBV12-4 TGTGCCAGCAGTTTAAGGGGGAACGAGCAGTTCTTC CASSLRGNEQFF
NA NA TRBJ1-1 TRBV5-1 TGCGCCAGCAGCGAACCCCCAGGGGAGGCCGCCTGGAGCACTGAAGCTTTCTTT CASSEPPGEAAWSTEAFF
NA NA TRBJ2-7 TRBV9 TGTGCCAGCAGCGTAGCCAGCGACTACGAGCAGTACTTC CASSVASDYEQYF
TRBD1 NA TRBJ1-5 TRBV4-1 TGCGCCAGCAGCCAAGGGGACAGGGGTGGAGGCAATCAGCCCCAGCATTTT CASSQGDRGGGNQPQHF
NA NA TRBJ2-1 TRBV28 TGTGCCAGCAGTTTAGGTCCGAGCTCCTACAATGAGCAGTTCTTC CASSLGPSSYNEQFF
NA NA TRBJ1-3 TRBV3-1/TRBV3-2 TGTGCCAGCAGCCAAGCCCCAGGCTCTGGAAACACCATATATTTT CASSQAPGSGNTIYF
NA NA TRBJ2-1 TRBV7-8 TGTGCCAGCTCGGCGGATACCTACAATGAGCAGTTCTTC CASSADTYNEQFF
TRBD1 NA TRBJ1-2 TRBV6-2/TRBV6-3 TGTGCCAGCAGTTACTCCCCGGACAGGGTGGACTATGGCTACACCTTC CASSYSPDRVDYGYTF
NA NA TRBJ1-4 TRBV27 TGTGCCAGCCGGTCGCTAGGAACTAATGAAAAACTGTTTTTT CASRSLGTNEKLFF
NA NA TRBJ1-4 TRBV5-5 TGTGCCAGCAGCTCCCCGGGACCTCCAAATGAAAAACTGTTTTTT CASSSPGPPNEKLFF
NA NA TRBJ1-2 TRBV19 TGTGCCAGTAGTATGCCTTTTGGAGGCTATGGCTACACCTTC CASSMPFGGYGYTF
TRBD1 NA TRBJ1-2 TRBV18 TGTGCCAGCTCACTCCCGGGACAGGGGGCATTCGGCTACACCTTC CASSLPGQGAFGYTF
NA NA TRBJ1-1 TRBV7-9 TGTGCCAGCAGCTTAGCCCCGGCCCAGGAAGCTTTCTTT CASSLAPAQEAFF
NA NA TRBJ1-3 TRBV6-5 TGTGCCAGCAGTTACGGTTACGAAGACTCTGGAAACACCATATATTTT CASSYGYEDSGNTIYF
NA NA TRBJ2-3 TRBV18 TGTGCCAGCTCACCACTCCCCACAGATACGCAGTATTTT CASSPLPTDTQYF
NA NA TRBJ2-5 TRBV7-9 TGTGCCAGCAGCTTAGTAGGGGGGGCTGATGAGACCCAGTACTTC CASSLVGGADETQYF
NA NA TRBJ1-3 TRBV14 TGTGCCAGCAGCCAAGATCTGAACCGGGCTGGAAACACCATATATTTT CASSQDLNRAGNTIYF
NA NA TRBJ2-5 TRBV30 TGTGCCTGGACCCCTTCCAGGCGAGAGACCCAGTACTTC CAWTPSRRETQYF
NA few TRBJ1-1 TRBV14 TGTGCCAGCAGCCAAGACCCCCGAGTTTTAAAACGGGTAGCTTTCTTT CASSQDPRVLKRVAFF
TRBD2 once TRBJ2-1 TRBV7-9 TGTGCCAGCAGCGAGCCGGGACTAGCGGGAACGTTAATGAGTGAGCAGTTCTTC CASSEPGLAGTLMSEQFF
TRBD2 NA TRBJ2-2 TRBV5-4 TGTGCCAGCAGCTTTGGACTAGCGGGAGTTACCGGGGAGCTGTTTTTT CASSFGLAGVTGELFF
NA NA TRBJ2-1 TRBV28 TGTGCCAGCATTCGTTACAGGGGGGGGGATGAGCAGTTCTTC CASIRYRGGDEQFF
NA NA TRBJ2-1 TRBV5-1 TGCGCCAGCAGCTCGGGACCCGGGGGGCAGTTCTTC CASSSGPGGQFF
TRBD2 NA TRBJ2-7 TRBV11-2 TGTGCCAGCAGCTTGAGACTAGCGGGAGAAGGGCGCTACGAGCAGTACTTC CASSLRLAGEGRYEQYF
NA NA TRBJ2-5 TRBV11-2 TGTGCCAGCAGCTTAGGGTGGGAGAGGGAGACCCAGTACTTC CASSLGWERETQYF
NA NA TRBJ2-7 TRBV7-8 TGTGCCAGCAGCGTTACCCTGGGGGAGGATGACGAGCAGTACTTC CASSVTLGEDDEQYF
TRBD1 NA TRBJ1-4 TRBV7-9 TGTGCCAGCAGCTTATCTGGACAGGGCAATGAAAAACTGTTTTTT CASSLSGQGNEKLFF
TRBD1 NA TRBJ1-4 TRBV15 TGTGCCACCAGCAGTGTGACAGGGGGTCTAACTAATGAAAAACTGTTTTTT CATSSVTGGLTNEKLFF
TRBD1 NA TRBJ1-1 TRBV6-5 TGTGCCAGCAGTCGGACAGGGGGCAGCGCTGAAGCTTTCTTT CASSRTGGSAEAFF
TRBD1 NA TRBJ1-2 TRBV27 TGTGCCAGCAGCACGGGACAGGGCATCTATGGCTACACCTTC CASSTGQGIYGYTF
TRBD2 NA TRBJ2-5 TRBV2 TGTGCCAGCAGTGAAGGGTATAGCGGGGGAGATCAAGAGACCCAGTACTTC CASSEGYSGGDQETQYF
NA NA TRBJ2-7 TRBV30 TGTGCCTGGAGTTCGGACAGTTACTACGAGCAGTACTTC CAWSSDSYYEQYF
NA NA TRBJ2-2 TRBV24-1 TGTGCCACCAGTGATCCCAGGGGGGAGAACACCGGGGAGCTGTTTTTT CATSDPRGENTGELFF
TRBD2 NA TRBJ2-5 TRBV9 TGTGCCAGCAGCGTAGTCCCAGCGGGGGGGCAAGAGACCCAGTACTTC CASSVVPAGGQETQYF
NA NA TRBJ1-1 TRBV29-1 TGCAGCCTAAACCCGGGACACGCGAACACTGAAGCTTTCTTT CSLNPGHANTEAFF
NA NA TRBJ1-1 TRBV29-1 TGCAGCGTTGACAGGATGAACACTGAAGCTTTCTTT CSVDRMNTEAFF
NA NA TRBJ2-7 TRBV19 TGTGCCAGTAGTATGGGATTAGGGGGGAACTCCTACGAGCAGTACTTC CASSMGLGGNSYEQYF
TRBD1 NA TRBJ2-5 TRBV3-1/TRBV3-2 TGTGCCAGCAGCGACCGGGACAGGGGGCGCGTGGAGACCCAGTACTTC CASSDRDRGRVETQYF
NA NA TRBJ2-7 TRBV27 TGTGCCAGCAGTTTAAAAGGGGGCTACGAGCAGTACTTC CASSLKGGYEQYF
NA NA TRBJ2-7 TRBV7-9 TGTGCCAGCAGCCCAACCACGGACACCTACGAGCAGTACTTC CASSPTTDTYEQYF
TRBD1 NA TRBJ2-1 TRBV28 TGTGCCAGCAGCAACGACAGGGGGCTTAGGAATGAGCAGTTCTTC CASSNDRGLRNEQFF
NA NA TRBJ2-2 TRBV7-9 TGTGCCAGCAGCGAAAACACCGGGGAGCTGTTTTTT CASSENTGELFF
NA NA TRBJ2-1 TRBV7-2 TGTGCCAGCAGCTTCGACTCGAGCTCCTACAATGAGCAGTTCTTC CASSFDSSSYNEQFF
NA NA TRBJ1-5 TRBV28 TGTGCCAGCAGTTTAAAAGTGGGAAATCAGCCCCAGCATTTT CASSLKVGNQPQHF